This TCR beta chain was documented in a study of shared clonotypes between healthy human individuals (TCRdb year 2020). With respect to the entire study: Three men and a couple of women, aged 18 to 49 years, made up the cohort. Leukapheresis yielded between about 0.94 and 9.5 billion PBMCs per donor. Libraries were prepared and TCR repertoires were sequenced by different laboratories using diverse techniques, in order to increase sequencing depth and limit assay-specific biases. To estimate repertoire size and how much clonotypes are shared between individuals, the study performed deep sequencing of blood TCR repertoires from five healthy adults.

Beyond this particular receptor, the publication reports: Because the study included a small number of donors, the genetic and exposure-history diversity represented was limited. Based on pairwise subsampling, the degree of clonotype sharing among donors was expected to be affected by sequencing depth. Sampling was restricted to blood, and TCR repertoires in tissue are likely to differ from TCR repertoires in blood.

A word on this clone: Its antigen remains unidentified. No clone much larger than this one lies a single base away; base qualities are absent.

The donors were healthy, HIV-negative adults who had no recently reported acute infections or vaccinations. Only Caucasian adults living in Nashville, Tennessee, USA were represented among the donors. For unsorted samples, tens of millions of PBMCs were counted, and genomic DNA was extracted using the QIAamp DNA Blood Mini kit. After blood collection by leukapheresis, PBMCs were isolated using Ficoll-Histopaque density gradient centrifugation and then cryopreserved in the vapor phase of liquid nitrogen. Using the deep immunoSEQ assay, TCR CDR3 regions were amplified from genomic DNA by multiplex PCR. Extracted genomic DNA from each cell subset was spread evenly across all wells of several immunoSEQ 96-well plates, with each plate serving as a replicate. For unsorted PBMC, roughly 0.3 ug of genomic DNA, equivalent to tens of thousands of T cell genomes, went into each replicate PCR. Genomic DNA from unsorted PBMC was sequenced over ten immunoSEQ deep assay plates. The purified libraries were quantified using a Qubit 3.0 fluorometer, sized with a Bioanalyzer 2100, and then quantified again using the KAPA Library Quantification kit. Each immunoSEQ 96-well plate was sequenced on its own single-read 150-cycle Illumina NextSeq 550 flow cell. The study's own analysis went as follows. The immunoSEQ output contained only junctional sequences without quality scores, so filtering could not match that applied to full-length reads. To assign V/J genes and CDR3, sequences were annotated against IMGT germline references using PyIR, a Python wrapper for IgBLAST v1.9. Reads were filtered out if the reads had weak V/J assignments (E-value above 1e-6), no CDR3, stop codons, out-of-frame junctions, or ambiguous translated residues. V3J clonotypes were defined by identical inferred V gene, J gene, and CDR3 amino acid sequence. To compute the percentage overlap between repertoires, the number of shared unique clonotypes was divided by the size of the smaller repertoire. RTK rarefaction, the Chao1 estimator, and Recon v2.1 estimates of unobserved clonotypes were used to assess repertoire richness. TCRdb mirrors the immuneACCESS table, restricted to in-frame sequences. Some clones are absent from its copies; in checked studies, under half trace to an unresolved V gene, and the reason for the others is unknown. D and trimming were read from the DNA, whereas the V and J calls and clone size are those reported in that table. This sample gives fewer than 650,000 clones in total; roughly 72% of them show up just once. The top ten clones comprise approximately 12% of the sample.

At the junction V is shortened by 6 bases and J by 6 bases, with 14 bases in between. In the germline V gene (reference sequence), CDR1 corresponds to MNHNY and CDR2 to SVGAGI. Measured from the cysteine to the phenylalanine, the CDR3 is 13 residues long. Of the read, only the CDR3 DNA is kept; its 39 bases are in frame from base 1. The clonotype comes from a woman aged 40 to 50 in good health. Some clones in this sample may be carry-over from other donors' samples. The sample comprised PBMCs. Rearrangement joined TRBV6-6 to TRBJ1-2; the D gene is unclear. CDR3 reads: CASRLGGLDGYTF. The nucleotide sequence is TGTGCCAGCAGACTTGGTGGTTTGGATGGCTACACCTTC.